A selection of T cell receptor beta chains follows, all from one sample in a study of blood T cell repertoires in COVID-19. Using immunoSEQ multiplex PCR, the repertoire was profiled, and TCRdb retains in-frame clones only, with some absent. Of a few hundred thousand clones listed, around nine tenths are singletons. The sequencing sample was made of PBMCs or T cells enriched from blood (not recorded which). The source of these receptors is a woman in her forties who had recovered from COVID-19. Both conserved end residues are part of each CDR3. The D gene is left open where the match is weak. Clone size, where shown, is once, few, many, or a class for clones that have expanded.

v_gene,j_gene,d_gene,abundance,CDR3nt,CDR3aa
TRBV7-2,TRBJ2-5,TRBD2,-,TGTGCCAGCAGCCCTTATTTGGGAGGGTCAGAGACCCAGTACTTC,CASSPYLGGSETQYF
TRBV9,TRBJ1-2,TRBD1,once,TGTGCCAGCAGCGCCGCACCTAGGAGTCAGGGGGCGGGGGATGGCTACACCTTC,CASSAAPRSQGAGDGYTF
TRBV28,TRBJ2-1,TRBD2,-,TGTGCCAGCTCCGGGACTAGCGGGAGCTCCTACAATGAGCAGTTCTTC,CASSGTSGSSYNEQFF
TRBV9,TRBJ2-1,-,-,TGTGCCAGCAGCGTAGTGGTGTGGGCTAGCTCGTATGAGCAGTTCTTC,CASSVVVWASSYEQFF
TRBV4-2,TRBJ1-4,-,-,TGTGCCAGCAGCCAGGAGGGACCGGACAAGAGGAATGAAAAACTGTTTTTT,CASSQEGPDKRNEKLFF
TRBV7-9,TRBJ1-3,-,-,TGTGCCAGCAGCTTACCGGAGTACTCTGGAAACACCATATATTTT,CASSLPEYSGNTIYF
TRBV28,TRBJ2-1,-,-,TGTGCCAGCAGGTTGGAGGCCTCCTACAATGAGCAGTTCTTC,CASRLEASYNEQFF
TRBV30,TRBJ1-3,-,-,TGTGCCTGGAGGGAGGGGACTTGGAGGGGAAACACCATATATTTT,CAWREGTWRGNTIYF
TRBV11-2,TRBJ2-5,-,-,TGTGCCAGCAGCCTGTTAGGGGGTAGGGAGACCCAGTACTTC,CASSLLGGRETQYF
TRBV2,TRBJ1-6,TRBD1,-,TGTGCCAGCGTTCGAACCGGGACAGGCTTTTCACCCCTCCACTTT,CASVRTGTGFSPLHF
TRBV19,TRBJ2-4,TRBD2,-,TGTGCCAGTAGTAAGAGACTAGCGGGAGGAGGAGAAAACATTCAGTACTTC,CASSKRLAGGGENIQYF
TRBV24-1,TRBJ1-5,-,-,TGTGCCACCGCCCAGGGGAATCAGCCCCAGCATTTT,CATAQGNQPQHF